These 26 T cell receptor beta chains came from one sample sequenced in a study of metastatic and nonmetastatic thyroid tumors. There were no patients who had received any treatment before thyroid surgery. From the PCR reads, TCRdb re-called clones with MiXCR. The sample records approximately 35,000 clones, 10% to 14% being singletons. The material sequenced was blood. The receptors derive from a female donor with papillary thyroid cancer or a benign thyroid nodule (not recorded which). Some clones in this sample may be carry-over from other donors' samples.

In this sample, this clone turned up many times. The chain uses TRBV28 and TRBJ2-7; 9 bases align to TRBD2. CDR1 is MDHEN and CDR2 is SYDVKM in the germline V gene. J lost 8 bases, V lost 2 bases, and 16 bases had no gene match. The CDR3 has 17 residues. The CDR3 loop is CASSLGPIETSGLKQYF. DNA for the CDR3: TGTGCCAGCAGTTTAGGGCCCATCGAGACTAGCGGTTTGAAGCAGTACTTC.

This clone was seen many times. This rearrangement joins TRBV7-9 to TRBJ1-1; 8 positions agree with TRBD1. CDR1 and CDR2 (germline): SEHNR, FQNEAQ (reference sequence). The CDR3 is 15 amino acids. The V segment lost 5 bases and the J segment 2 bases; nucleotides outside the gene matches: 7. CDR3 nucleotides: TGTGCCAGCAGCACCGGGACAGGCCCCAACACTGAAGCTTTCTTT. Its protein is CASSTGTGPNTEAFF. Variable domain in full (rest from reference TRBV7-9 and TRBJ1-1): DTGVSQNPRHKITKRGQNVTFRCDPISEHNRLYWYRQTLGQGPEFLTYFQNEAQLEKSRLLSDRFSAERPKGSFSTLEIQRTEQGDSAMYLCASSTGTGPNTEAFFGQGTRLTVV.

The sample holds a few counts of this clone. The chain combines TRBV6-1 with TRBJ1-2, with TRBD1 as a possible D gene (6 bases). The CDR3 consists of 14 residues. Germline V gives CDR1 MNHNS, CDR2 SASEGT. The V gene lost 6 bases and the J gene lost 7 bases, with 18 bases spanning the gap. As DNA, the CDR3 is TGTGCCAGCAGCCCGACAGGTGTTTCGGGTGGCTACACCTTC. This sequence encodes CASSPTGVSGGYTF.

This clone was detected ten times or more. A read error may be the cause here, since a much bigger clone is one base away. The chain combines TRBV4-1 with TRBJ1-3; D remains ambiguous. The CDR3 covers 14 residues. Germline loops: CDR1 MGHRA, CDR2 YSYEKL. V was cut by 1 base and J by 7 bases, with 11 bases left in between. The CDR3 DNA is TGCGCCAGCAGCCAAGGACCAGTCCAGAACACCATATATTTT. Translation: CASSQGPVQNTIYF.

This clone was counted ten times or more. The rearrangement joins TRBV27 to TRBJ2-1; 9 nucleotides match TRBD1. Unmatched junction bases numbered 3, after V lost 6 bases and J lost 3 bases. Germline values: CDR1 MNHEY, CDR2 SMNVEV (reference sequence). The CDR3 is made up of 14 amino acids. CDR3 loop: CASRRQGDYNEQFF. The DNA of the CDR3 is TGTGCCAGCAGGAGACAGGGGGACTACAATGAGCAGTTCTTC.

The sample holds many counts of this clone. The V call is TRBV28, the J call TRBJ1-2; perhaps TRBD1 as D (5 bases). V was cut by 2 bases and J by 2 bases, with 9 bases left in between. Germline V gives CDR1 MDHEN, CDR2 SYDVKM. CDR3 length equals 14 residues. CDR3 residues: CASSLPQGNYGYTF. The CDR3 DNA reads as TGTGCCAGCAGTTTACCCCAGGGAAACTATGGCTACACCTTC.

The chain joins TRBV24-1 to TRBJ1-2; tentative D call: TRBD1 (5 bases). CDR1 KGHDR and CDR2 SFDVKD come from the germline V gene. Trimming pared 1 base from V and 7 bases from J, leaving 9 bases between. This CDR3 has 13 residues. Here the CDR3 reads CATSDLGEVGYTF. The CDR3 coding sequence is TGTGCCACCAGTGATTTAGGGGAGGTTGGCTACACCTTC.

Concerning this clone: One end of the junction does not line up with germline, which may come from a read error. The chain combines TRBV28 with TRBJ1-1, with 8 bases aligning to TRBD1. This CDR3 comprises 12 residues. The V gene's germline CDR1 is MDHEN and CDR2 SYDVKM. The CDR3 coding sequence is TGTCCCAGCAGGGACAGGATCGGGCGGGCTTTCTTT. It is translated as CPSRDRIGRAFF. Based on the CDR3 plus reference TRBV28 and TRBJ1-1, the full variable domain is DVKVTQSSRYLVKRTGEKVFLECVQDMDHENMFWYRQDPGLGLRLIYFSYDVKMKEKGDIPEGYSVSREKKERFSLILESASTNQTSMYLCPSRDRIGRAFFGQGTRLTVV.

This clone has more than one count but fewer than ten. V is TRBV2 and J is TRBJ2-7, with TRBD2 matching 10 bases. Germline V CDR1 and CDR2: SNHLY, FYNNEI. The CDR3 is 15 amino acids. V dropped 3 bases and J dropped 0; count of bases not matched to a gene: 2. The CDR3 DNA is TGTGCCAGCAGTGAGGCTAGCGGGAGCTCCTACGAGCAGTACTTC. It is translated as CASSEASGSSYEQYF. The whole variable domain, remainder taken from reference TRBV2 and TRBJ2-7, is EPEVTQTPSHQVTQMGQEVILRCVPISNHLYFYWYRQILGQKVEFLVSFYNNEISEKSEIFDDQFSVERPDGSNFTLKIRSTKLEDSAMYFCASSEASGSSYEQYFGPGTRLTVT.

This clone was recorded many times. This rearrangement joins TRBV27 to TRBJ2-1; D is ambiguous. CDR1 is MNHEY and CDR2 is SMNVEV in the germline V gene (reference sequence). This CDR3 has 17 residues. Trimming pared 2 bases from V and 8 bases from J, leaving 22 bases between. The CDR3 loop reads CASSLDPSRRSWDEQFF. In nucleotides, the CDR3 is TGTGCCAGCAGTTTAGATCCTAGTCGGCGAAGTTGGGATGAGCAGTTCTTC.

The sample holds many counts of this clone. The chain couples TRBV4-1 to TRBJ2-7; D perhaps matches TRBD1 (6 bases). Germline CDR1 is MGHRA and CDR2 is YSYEKL. V lost 5 bases and J lost 4, with 18 bases in between. The CDR3 has 15 amino acids. This CDR3 reads CASSAQGNYAYEQYF. CDR3 sequence (DNA): TGCGCCAGCAGCGCTCAGGGGAATTACGCGTACGAGCAGTACTTC.

This clone occurred many times. This sequence may be a read error, since a much larger clone differs from it by one base. The chain joins TRBV6-5 to TRBJ1-2, with D possibly TRBD1 on 6 matching bases. The CDR3 is made up of 14 amino acids. CDR1 is MNHEY, CDR2 SVGAGI, per germline. CDR3 DNA: TGTGCCAGCGGTTACTCTGGGGGGCTGACTGGCTACACCTTC. Its translation: CASGYSGGLTGYTF.

About this clone itself: This CDR3 is missing its conserved last phenylalanine or tryptophan, likely due to a read error. The V and J genes are TRBV5-6 and TRBJ1-1; 7 bases agree with TRBD1. The CDR3 runs 16 residues. CDR1 and CDR2 (germline): SGHDT, YYEEEE. The CDR3 sequence is CASILGLGTANTEAFY. CDR3 DNA: TGTGCCAGCATCTTGGGGTTAGGGACAGCGAACACTGAAGCTTTCTAT.

This clone is judged medium-sized. CDR3 DNA: TGTGCCAGTTTTGACTACGGGACCCGGGACTTCTACAATGAGCAGTTCTTC. It specifies CASFDYGTRDFYNEQFF. The chain joins TRBV6-2 or TRBV6-3 to TRBJ2-1; weak D call: TRBD2 (6 bases). Germline V gene lookup returns CDR1 MNHEY and CDR2 SVGEGT. The CDR3 extends over 17 amino acids. The ends were cut back, 9 bases at V and 3 bases at J, with 24 bases in the middle.

This clone was recorded at least ten times. V is TRBV2 and J is TRBJ2-3; D is undetermined. This CDR3 has 14 residues. Germline CDR1 is SNHLY and CDR2 is FYNNEI. V lost 3 bases, J lost 10 bases, and 17 bases lay in between. The CDR3 reads CASSDLPSGGPQYF. CDR3 sequence (DNA): TGTGCCAGCAGTGATCTACCCTCGGGCGGTCCGCAGTATTTT.

This clone was detected a few times. The V and J genes are TRBV25-1 and TRBJ1-1, with D uncertain. Trimming shortened V by 3 bases and J by 3 bases, and 11 bases separated the two germline ends. CDR1 is MGHDK and CDR2 is SYGVNS in the germline V gene. The length of the CDR3 is 14 residues. The CDR3 region has the DNA TGTGCCAGCAGTGACGGAGGTAAGGACACTGAAGCTTTCTTT. This codes for CASSDGGKDTEAFF.

The chain couples TRBV12-3 or TRBV12-4 to TRBJ2-7, with D uncertain. This CDR3 has 13 residues. The V and J ends lost 1 base and 9 bases respectively, with 13 bases between them. CDR3 sequence (DNA): TGTGCCAGCAGTTTAGAGCTAGGGCACGGGCAGTACTTC. It specifies CASSLELGHGQYF.

This clone appeared many times. CDR3 loop: CASSYYGQSNQPQHF. CDR3 nucleotide sequence: TGTGCCAGCAGTTACTACGGACAGAGCAATCAGCCCCAGCATTTT. The V call is TRBV6-2 or TRBV6-3, the J call TRBJ1-5; possible D gene TRBD1, 6 bases. Germline V CDR1 and CDR2: MNHEY, SVGEGT. V lost 1 base, J lost 1 base, and 8 bases lay in between. CDR3 length: 15 residues.

This clone was found many times. The sample contains more than one DNA sequence encoding this CDR3. This chain links TRBV19 with TRBJ1-5; D remains unclear. Germline loops: CDR1 LNHDA, CDR2 SQIVND (reference sequence). This CDR3 contains 15 residues. V was trimmed by 0 bases and J by 0 bases, leaving 6 bases between them. CDR3 nucleotides: TGTGCCAGTAGTATAGATAGGAATAGCAATCAGCCCCAGCATTTT. Translating gives CASSIDRNSNQPQHF.

This clone was detected ten times or more. The chain links TRBV9 to TRBJ2-3; D is uncertain. V gave up 4 bases and J gave up 1 base, with 4 bases separating them. CDR1 and CDR2 (germline): SGDLS, YYNGEE. The CDR3 has 12 amino acids. The CDR3 DNA reads TGTGCCAGCAGCTTCCGCACAGATACGCAGTATTTT. It yields the protein CASSFRTDTQYF. The full variable domain, with the rest looked up from reference TRBV9 and TRBJ2-3, is DSGVTQTPKHLITATGQRVTLRCSPRSGDLSVYWYQQSLDQGLQFLIQYYNGEERAKGNILERFSAQQFPDLHSELNLSSLELGDSALYFCASSFRTDTQYFGPGTRLTVL.

This clone was recorded many times. The chain links TRBV28 to TRBJ2-7; 10 bases match TRBD2. The CDR3 contains 15 residues. Germline CDR1 and CDR2: MDHEN and SYDVKM. Germline trimming cut 1 base from V and 1 base from J; bases unmatched to any gene: 1. CDR3 bases: TGTGCCAGCAGTTTATCACTAGCGGGGTCCTACGAGCAGTACTTC. Protein sequence: CASSLSLAGSYEQYF.

By sample fraction, this clone is medium-sized. The genes are TRBV6-1 and TRBJ2-2; 7 bases agree with TRBD1. Germline V gives CDR1 MNHNS, CDR2 SASEGT. The CDR3 extends over 16 amino acids. The junction had 9 bases not matched to a gene; V was cut back by 5 bases and J by 3 bases. The CDR3 loop reads CASSKRTGPDTGELFF. Written as DNA, the CDR3 is TGTGCCAGCAGTAAAAGGACAGGCCCCGACACCGGGGAGCTGTTTTTT.

Regarding this clone: A much larger clone lies a single base off, so this may be a read error. The conserved phenylalanine or tryptophan normally closing the CDR3 is absent here, so this likely arose from a read error. The DNA is omitted, as the CDR3 cannot be located on it reliably, and the CDR3 follows TCRdb's listing. This sequence joins TRBV2 and TRBJ1-2; TRBD1 reflects the table's D call only, with no check against the DNA. The germline V gene encodes CDR1 SNHLY and CDR2 FYNNEI. The CDR3 spans 12 residues, counting both ends. The CDR3 region is CASSLDGASLHI.

This clone came up many times. Written as DNA, the CDR3 is TGTGCCAGCAGCTTAGGGGCTCAGCCCCAGCATTTT. It is translated as CASSLGAQPQHF. The chain combines TRBV7-2 with TRBJ1-5; D gene uncertain. Germline lookup yields CDR1 SGHTA and CDR2 FQGNSA. CDR3 length: 12 amino acids. With 1 base removed from V and 6 bases from J, the gap between germline ends came to 4 bases.

This clone has a count of ten or more. The chain recombines TRBV9 with TRBJ2-1, with D unclear. The CDR3 is 17 residues long. V was cut by 0 bases and J by 0 bases, with 13 bases left in between. Germline CDR1 and CDR2: SGDLS and YYNGEE. Here the CDR3 reads CASSVEYRPSSYNEQFF. The CDR3 DNA follows: TGTGCCAGCAGCGTAGAATACAGACCAAGCTCCTACAATGAGCAGTTCTTC.

The sample holds many counts of this clone. This chain uses TRBV28 with TRBJ1-6; no clear D. The germline CDR1 and CDR2 sequences are MDHEN and SYDVKM. This CDR3 contains 15 residues. The V end lost 7 bases, the J end lost 3 bases, and 13 bases lay between the germline ends. Here the CDR3 reads CASKPDGYYNSPLHF. The DNA of the CDR3 is TGTGCCAGCAAACCGGACGGTTACTATAATTCACCCCTCCACTTT.